This T cell receptor (beta chain) was profiled in a study of shared T cell receptors in the human thymus. Generated by immunoSEQ multiplex PCR, the TCRdb table keeps only in-frame clones and is missing some. The sample carries roughly 700,000 clones, 88% recorded once. Per the germline V gene, CDR1 is MGHRA and CDR2 is YSYEKL. V was clipped by 1 base and J by 3 bases, with 13 bases between them. The CDR3 consists of 15 residues. A further study also used this sample, focusing on human thymus T cells. This second report adds: Among the donors, all were healthy Finnish infants having corrective surgery for congenital heart defects. It was from resections taken during corrective heart surgery that the thymus tissue came. There appeared to be biased usage of V and J genes in thymic and blood repertoires. The related literature has documented a marked overlap of thymic repertoires among unrelated individuals.

Sequencing used thymocytes. V and J are TRBV4-1 and TRBJ2-7; D is unresolved. The receptor was isolated from a boy in the first two years of life with a congenital heart defect. The CDR3 protein is CASSQVSRSDYEQYF. The CDR3 DNA follows: TGCGCCAGCAGCCAAGTGTCACGGAGCGACTACGAGCAGTACTTC.